This is a list of T cell receptor beta chains from one sample in a study of a mutant IDH1 vaccine in newly diagnosed glioma. Measured with immunoSEQ multiplex PCR; TCRdb has only the in-frame clones, and not every one. This table holds some 15,000 clones, 75% to 90% found once. The sequencing used PBMCs, collected from a glioma patient treated with radiotherapy, temozolomide or both. Receptors were obtained from a woman aged 40 to 50 with glioma. Some clones in this sample may be carry-over from other donors' samples. The CDR3 runs from the conserved cysteine through the conserved F or W. A D gene is named only where the DNA matches it firmly.

cdr3_aa d_call v_call
CASSGRSRPGANYGYTF - TRBV19
CSVEGRGGDSTDTQYF - TRBV29-1
CASRGEPIETVRSGNTIYF - TRBV2
CASAGGLAELDTQYF - TRBV10-3
CASSLGGEAFF - TRBV5-1
CASSSGQGIETQYF TRBD1 TRBV2
CASSWDRGHEQFF TRBD1 TRBV7-8
CASRDGSHSGNTIYF - TRBV5-1
CASSSVASGRHEQFF TRBD2 TRBV28
CAWAPQGANGYTF TRBD1 TRBV30
CASSTTPVTDTQYF - TRBV28
CASSLGDDTEAFF - TRBV9
CASSLGTANTEAFF - TRBV28
CASRQGADGTEAFF TRBD1 TRBV19
CASRLRSGQRAEAFF TRBD1 TRBV5-1
CAWSVYGGVETQYF - TRBV30
CASSYSPGTGVHEQYF TRBD1 TRBV6-6
CASSIGPNTEAFF - TRBV18
CASSPTGSTEAFF TRBD1 TRBV27
CASSFLAGGETQYF TRBD2 TRBV27
CASSLDQGLLGFSYEQYF - TRBV11-2
CASSLSMGNEQYF - TRBV27
CATRPGPLNQPQHF - TRBV19
CAWSDPRLAGAYEQYF TRBD2 TRBV30
CASSPGPVSGNTIYF - TRBV18
CASSPIQAPQETQYF - TRBV4-1
CASSLAPGLAGAVSEQYF TRBD2 TRBV7-8
CASSHRGMPMNTEAFF - TRBV27
CAWSETSGGPITGELFF TRBD2 TRBV30
CATSSGPLSYNEQFF TRBD2 TRBV27
CASSTTGDNQPQHF TRBD1 TRBV19
CASSLGLAPQSDEQFF - TRBV11-2
CAGSKEGGAYEQYF - TRBV2
CASTFRGNTEAFF - TRBV5-4
CASSLEGGTSFGNEQFF TRBD2 TRBV7-2
CASSQAISGTGNTIYF - TRBV4-1
CAWTRDSPRTQYF - TRBV30
CASSPVTGTSEQYF TRBD1 TRBV5-1
CASSPMAGGYTDTQYF TRBD2 TRBV5-4
CASSATGTPHGELFF - TRBV14
CASGRQNSYEQYF - TRBV6-6
CASQTRTGGAGANVLTF TRBD1 TRBV28
CASSYEGGGYEQYF - TRBV6-6
CSVVSYMNTEAFF - TRBV29-1
CASSRQGVGTEAFF - TRBV6-1
CASSLGGSLFYNEQFF TRBD2 TRBV5-1
CSARDRSGYTF - TRBV20-1
CASSPGTSYTQYF - TRBV6-4